This TCR beta chain comes out of a study of T cells expressing NK-cell markers. TCRdb re-called the 5' RACE reads and catalogs CDR3 proteins one per entry, DNA excluded. This sample's table reports 400,000 or so distinct CDR3 sequences. The CDR3 contains 13 residues. Germline V gene sequence: CDR1 DFQATT, CDR2 SNEGSKA (reference sequence). This receptor was obtained from a woman aged 45-65 years in good health. The gene calls are TRBV20-1 and TRBJ2-2. The specimen sequenced was blood T cells: a sorted CD56 or NKG2C T cell subset, CD4+ or CD8+ T cells, or bulk PBMC T cells (not recorded which). The CDR3 spells CSARAINTGELFF.